These 28 T cell receptor beta chains were all obtained from the same sample, sequenced in a study of T-cell memory formation after mild COVID-19 (dated by TCRdb to the early 2020s). The receptor library was made with 5' RACE. The run used an Illumina NovaSeq 6000. The public reads were reanalyzed by TCRdb: fastp trimming at Q25, MiXCR alignment, in-frame beta chains only. Every entry covers one CDR3 protein and lists the most common genes and DNA from its rows. Here the sample has roughly 400,000 distinct CDR3 sequences; approximately 25% occur a single time. The top ten constitute about 10% of the sample. Sequencing was carried out using PBMCs or a T cell subset sorted from them (not recorded which). These receptors were taken from an adult woman who had mild COVID-19 (a few samples of this study predate the infection). The sample titles of this study are shuffled in the database, so cell type and time point are left out; the donor was told from shared clones.

The chain recombines TRBV4-2 with TRBJ1-2; D perhaps matches TRBD1 (5 bases). There are 11 residues in the CDR3. Deletions cut 6 bases from V and 10 bases from J, with 12 bases between. The germline gives CDR1 LGHNA, CDR2 YNFKEQ. This CDR3 is CASSRGASYTF. CDR3 in DNA: TGTGCCAGCAGTAGGGGCGCGTCCTACACCTTC.

This clonotype has just a few counts. The chain has TRBV7-9 and TRBJ2-6; perhaps D is TRBD1 or TRBD2 (5 bases each). The CDR3 is 18 amino acids. CDR1 is SEHNR and CDR2 is FQNEAQ in the germline V gene (reference sequence). V shed 5 bases and J shed 0 bases, with 17 bases lying between them. CDR3 in amino acids: CASSRPGAYHSGANVLTF. In DNA, the CDR3 is TGTGCCAGCAGCCGCCCCGGGGCCTACCACTCTGGGGCCAACGTCCTGACTTTC.

The rearrangement uses TRBV20-1 and TRBJ1-1; no reliable D call. Looked up from germline, CDR1 is DFQATT and CDR2 is SNEGSKA (reference sequence). V lost 0 bases and J 3 bases, leaving 5 bases between the germline ends. The CDR3 length is 12 residues. CDR3 in amino acids: CSARDSYTEAFF. In DNA form, the CDR3 reads TGCAGTGCTAGAGATAGCTACACTGAAGCTTTCTTT.

The V call is TRBV4-1, the J call TRBJ1-2, with D possibly matching TRBD1 (5 bases). This CDR3 is 16 amino acids long. Trimming stripped 0 bases from V and 4 bases from J, with 15 bases between. Per the germline V gene, CDR1 is MGHRA and CDR2 is YSYEKL. Here the CDR3 reads CASSQDSGAEIYGYTF. The DNA for the CDR3 is TGCGCCAGCAGCCAAGATTCCGGGGCAGAGATCTATGGCTACACCTTC.

In this sample, this clonotype turned up a few times. CDR3 sequence: CASRDGTGVETQYF. As DNA, the CDR3 is TGTGCCAGCAGAGACGGGACAGGGGTAGAGACCCAGTACTTC. This chain links TRBV12-3 or TRBV12-4 with TRBJ2-5; 10 bases agree with TRBD1. V shed 6 bases, J shed 4 bases, and the junction held 5 bases outside the gene matches. The CDR3 extends over 14 amino acids.

This clonotype rates as medium-sized (0.01 to 0.1%). The gene calls are TRBV15 and TRBJ2-3; D possibly corresponds to TRBD2 (6 bases). Germline V gene lookup returns CDR1 LNHNV and CDR2 YYDKDF (reference sequence). This CDR3 spans 18 amino acids. V was clipped by 0 bases and J by 6 bases, with 22 bases between them. CDR3 amino acids: CATSRDRLGGAAFDTQYF. The CDR3 nucleotides read TGTGCCACCAGCAGAGATCGATTAGGCGGGGCCGCATTTGATACGCAGTATTTT.

This clonotype was seen a few times. V usage is TRBV12-3 or TRBV12-4 and J usage is TRBJ2-5; 8 bases agree with TRBD2. CDR3 length equals 18 residues. J was trimmed by 5 bases and V by 5 bases; bases with no gene match: 19. The CDR3 DNA sequence: TGTGCCAGCAGTAACCCGGGGCGCGGGGGGAAGTCTATGGAGACCCAGTACTTC. This sequence encodes CASSNPGRGGKSMETQYF.

This clonotype was seen only a few times. The genes are TRBV10-3 and TRBJ2-2; D unclear. From germline, CDR1 is ENHRY and CDR2 SYGVKD. This CDR3 region has 13 residues. The V end lost 6 bases, the J end lost 0 bases, and 5 bases lay between the germline ends. CDR3 region: CAIRTPNTGELFF. In DNA, the CDR3 is TGTGCCATCAGGACTCCGAACACCGGGGAGCTGTTTTTT.

In this sample, this clonotype turned up a few times. The V gene is TRBV27, the J gene TRBJ2-3; TRBD1 matches at 7 bases. Germline trimming cut 3 bases from V and 2 bases from J; bases unmatched to any gene: 2. Germline assignment: CDR1 MNHEY and CDR2 SMNVEV (reference sequence). This CDR3 is built from 14 residues. The CDR3 sequence: CASSLDRFTDTQYF. The DNA of the CDR3 is TGTGCCAGCAGTTTGGACAGGTTCACAGATACGCAGTATTTT.

This clonotype was seen a handful of times. J is TRBJ2-1 and V is TRBV7-6, with 12 bases aligning to TRBD2. V shed 5 bases, J shed 1 base, and the junction held 6 bases outside the gene matches. Germline values: CDR1 SGHVS, CDR2 FNYEAQ. The CDR3 is made up of 17 amino acids. DNA of the CDR3: TGTGCCAGCAGCCCGCGGACTAGCGGGGTGTCCTACAATGAGCAGTTCTTC. Its translation: CASSPRTSGVSYNEQFF.

The chain links TRBV5-1 to TRBJ1-1; a possible D gene is TRBD1 (5 bases). Germline-derived CDR1 and CDR2 are SGHRS and YFSETQ. V gave up 7 bases and J gave up 0 bases, with 13 bases separating them. The CDR3 has 14 amino acids. The CDR3 region is CASGTGALNTEAFF. CDR3 DNA sequence: TGCGCCAGCGGAACCGGGGCGTTGAACACTGAAGCTTTCTTT.

There are a few counts of this clonotype. The V call is TRBV6-6, the J call TRBJ1-1; D might be TRBD1 (5 bases). The CDR3 length is 12 residues. Germline CDR1 is MNHNY and CDR2 is SVGAGI (reference sequence). Trimming pared 10 bases from V and 2 bases from J, leaving 11 bases between. The CDR3 region is CAIAGGNTEAFF. The CDR3 DNA reads TGTGCCATCGCGGGGGGAAACACTGAAGCTTTCTTT.

This clonotype was seen a handful of times. The rearrangement joins TRBV11-3 to TRBJ2-3, with a possible D match to TRBD2 (6 bases). V lost 5 bases to trimming and J lost 3 bases, with 15 bases between them. This CDR3 has 15 residues. Germline CDR1 reads SGHNT; CDR2 reads YENEEA. This chain's CDR3 is CASSPYGGGTDTQYF. In nucleotides, the CDR3 is TGTGCCAGCAGCCCTTATGGGGGAGGAACAGATACGCAGTATTTT.

J is TRBJ2-1 and V is TRBV2; possible D gene TRBD2, 6 bases. This CDR3 comprises 15 residues. With 8 bases removed from V and 0 bases from J, the gap between germline ends came to 14 bases. Germline assignment: CDR1 SNHLY and CDR2 FYNNEI. For the CDR3, the DNA is TGTGCCAGCCAACGGGACTTAAGCTCCTACAATGAGCAGTTCTTC. Its translation: CASQRDLSSYNEQFF.

The rearrangement uses TRBV12-3 or TRBV12-4 and TRBJ2-7; 7 bases match TRBD1. V trimming: 4 bases; J trimming: 5 bases; junction bases outside the gene matches: 8. The CDR3 totals 14 residues. The CDR3 sequence: CASSYSDRVNEQYF. CDR3 nucleotide sequence: TGTGCCAGCAGTTACTCTGACAGGGTTAACGAGCAGTACTTC.

V usage is TRBV7-2 and J usage is TRBJ2-1; TRBD2 matches at 13 bases. The V gene's germline CDR1 is SGHTA and CDR2 FQGNSA. V lost 3 bases and J lost 5; bases outside the gene matches: 7. The CDR3 consists of 17 residues. In DNA form, the CDR3 reads TGTGCCAGCAGCTTCGCCCGACTAGCGGGAGGAGACAATGAGCAGTTCTTC. Protein: CASSFARLAGGDNEQFF.

This clonotype has a handful of counts. The V gene is TRBV6-2 or TRBV6-3, the J gene TRBJ2-5; 11 positions match TRBD2. Germline CDR1 and CDR2: MNHEY and SVGEGT. This CDR3 comprises 16 residues. The ends lost 5 bases at V and 0 bases at J; junction bases unmatched: 5. CDR3 DNA: TGTGCCAGCAGTCCACTAGCGGGAGACAACCAAGAGACCCAGTACTTC. It yields the protein CASSPLAGDNQETQYF.

The gene calls are TRBV7-8 and TRBJ2-1; 7 bases are shared with TRBD1. The CDR3 has 16 amino acids. V was pared by 3 bases and J by 6 bases, with 11 bases of the junction left unmatched. Germline values: CDR1 SGHVS, CDR2 FQNEAQ. The CDR3 sequence: CASSLTRTGRPNEQFF. The CDR3 DNA reads TGTGCCAGCAGCTTGACTCGGACAGGAAGGCCCAATGAGCAGTTCTTC.

V is TRBV7-2 and J is TRBJ1-1; D is undetermined. Between the trimmed V and J ends, which lost 4 bases and 4 bases, there was a span of 13 bases. This CDR3 spans 14 amino acids. CDR1 SGHTA and CDR2 FQGNSA come from the germline V gene. This chain's CDR3 is CASSSGPTATEAFF. CDR3 in DNA: TGTGCCAGCAGCTCCGGGCCTACCGCCACTGAAGCTTTCTTT.

The V and J genes are TRBV9 and TRBJ2-2; the match to TRBD2 covers 7 bases. The CDR3 has 17 residues. Trimming cost V 0 bases and J 6 bases; bases outside gene matches: 11. Per germline, CDR1 SGDLS and CDR2 YYNGEE. CDR3 amino acids: CASSVGFGGGPPGELFF. The DNA of the CDR3 is TGTGCCAGCAGCGTAGGGTTCGGGGGAGGGCCGCCCGGGGAGCTGTTTTTT.

V and J are TRBV30 and TRBJ1-5; D is unresolved. Deletions cut 2 bases from V and 6 bases from J, with 11 bases between. Germline V lookup: CDR1 GTSNPN, CDR2 SVGIG (reference sequence). CDR3 length: 13 residues. In nucleotides, the CDR3 is TGTGCCTGGAGTTATGGTGTCAGTCAGCCCCAGCATTTT. Encoded protein: CAWSYGVSQPQHF.

As DNA, the CDR3 is TGCGCCAGCAGCTCCCCGCGACTAGAAGCCACAGATACGCAGTATTTT. The encoded protein is CASSSPRLEATDTQYF. The chain uses TRBV5-1 and TRBJ2-3; a weak D match, TRBD2 (6 bases). CDR1 SGHRS and CDR2 YFSETQ come from the germline V gene. V lost 3 bases and J lost 2, with 16 bases in between. CDR3 length: 16 amino acids.

This clonotype came up a few times. The rearrangement links TRBV12-3 or TRBV12-4 to TRBJ2-5, with D unresolved. Trimming stripped 5 bases from V and 0 bases from J, with 13 bases between. The CDR3 is 15 residues long. CDR3 sequence (DNA): TGTGCCAGCAGTAACCGAGAAAGGAACCAAGAGACCCAGTACTTC. Translation gives CASSNRERNQETQYF.

Ten or more counts support this clonotype. This rearrangement joins TRBV20-1 to TRBJ1-5; a weak D match, TRBD1 (6 bases). The length of the CDR3 is 15 residues. V was shortened by 5 bases and J by 4 bases, with 18 bases between the two germline ends. Germline V CDR1 and CDR2: DFQATT, SNEGSKA (reference sequence). This chain's CDR3 is CSASPGQRVNQPQHF. CDR3 DNA: TGCAGTGCTTCCCCCGGACAGAGGGTAAATCAGCCCCAGCATTTT.

This clonotype was detected a few times. This rearrangement joins TRBV5-6 to TRBJ1-1; the D is unclear. This CDR3 region has 14 residues. Trimming pared 4 bases from V and 7 bases from J, leaving 17 bases between. The germline V gene has CDR1 SGHDT and CDR2 YYEEEE. CDR3 coding DNA: TGTGCCAGCAGCCCCAACCGCAGACAAGTTGAAGCTTTCTTT. Its translation: CASSPNRRQVEAFF.

There are a few counts of this clonotype. The chain recombines TRBV27 with TRBJ1-1; 7 bases fit TRBD1. Per germline, CDR1 MNHEY and CDR2 SMNVEV (reference sequence). This CDR3 has 14 residues. V dropped 7 bases and J dropped 3; count of bases not matched to a gene: 8. Here the CDR3 reads CASKLYRGDTEAFF. The CDR3 nucleotides read TGTGCCAGCAAATTGTACAGGGGTGACACTGAAGCTTTCTTT.

The chain carries TRBV4-3 and TRBJ2-3, with a weak D call TRBD2 (5 bases). V was cut by 2 bases and J by 4 bases, with 13 bases left in between. Germline V gene data show CDR1 as LGHNA and CDR2 as YSLEER. The CDR3 is made up of 15 amino acids. The CDR3 loop is CASSQQIRGADTQYF. The CDR3 nucleotides read TGCGCCAGCAGCCAACAAATACGGGGTGCAGATACGCAGTATTTT.

The CDR3 sequence: CASSLVGGMTMGEQYF. CDR3 sequence (DNA): TGTGCCAGCAGCTTAGTTGGGGGGATGACCATGGGCGAGCAGTACTTC. J is TRBJ2-7 and V is TRBV7-6, with D maybe TRBD2 (6 bases). CDR1 SGHVS and CDR2 FNYEAQ come from the germline V gene. The V gene lost 1 base and the J gene lost 6 bases, with 19 bases spanning the gap. The CDR3 runs to 16 residues.